These 26 T cell receptor beta chains were all obtained from the same sample, sequenced in a study of T cell repertoires in cytomegalovirus infection. Via MiXCR, TCRdb re-called the reads, giving one row per CDR3 protein. The sample contains some 940,000 distinct CDR3 sequences, 31% of which appear only once. Antigen specificity for these receptors is unknown. The input for sequencing was cultured CD8+ T cells from PBMCs, taken from culture after CMV antigen stimulation. The receptors originated from a human donor in good health (CMV status not recorded). Some clones in this sample may be carry-over from other donors' samples.

CDR3 amino acids: CASIGGTAAYEQYF. The CDR3 DNA sequence: TGTGCCAGCATTGGCGGGACAGCCGCCTACGAGCAGTACTTC. V and J are TRBV25-1 and TRBJ2-7; tentatively, D is TRBD1 (7 bases). The V gene's germline CDR1 is MGHDK and CDR2 SYGVNS. There are 14 residues in the CDR3. Trimming removed 7 bases from V and 2 bases from J, with 15 bases in between.

Ten or more counts support this clonotype. The V gene is TRBV2, the J gene TRBJ1-1; D is unresolved. V lost 3 bases and J 6 bases, leaving 14 bases between the germline ends. There are 14 residues in the CDR3. The germline gives CDR1 SNHLY, CDR2 FYNNEI. In DNA, the CDR3 is TGTGCCAGCAGTGAGAAGCTTCCGGACCCTGAAGCTTTCTTT. Its protein product is CASSEKLPDPEAFF.

This clonotype occurred a few times. The rearrangement uses TRBV4-1 and TRBJ1-5; D remains unclear. The V end lost 0 bases, the J end lost 0 bases, and 6 bases lay between the germline ends. Germline CDR1 and CDR2: MGHRA and YSYEKL. The CDR3 spans 15 residues. The CDR3, as DNA: TGCGCCAGCAGCCAAGAAGGGCTTAGCAATCAGCCCCAGCATTTT. Translating it yields CASSQEGLSNQPQHF.

This clonotype was recorded a few times. The gene calls are TRBV12-3 or TRBV12-4 and TRBJ2-2; TRBD2 matches 7 bases. V shed 2 bases, J shed 6 bases, and the junction held 9 bases outside the gene matches. The CDR3 is 16 residues long. The CDR3 DNA follows: TGTGCCAGCAGTTTACCTCCCAGCGGGGACCCCGGGGAGCTGTTTTTT. The encoded protein is CASSLPPSGDPGELFF.

In DNA, the CDR3 is TGTGCCCACACGGACGGGGCCGGGGAGCTGTTTTTT. Its translation: CAHTDGAGELFF. The chain has TRBV10-3 and TRBJ2-2, with a weak D call TRBD2 (5 bases). Germline loops: CDR1 ENHRY, CDR2 SYGVKD. V lost 11 bases to trimming and J lost 6 bases, with 13 bases between them. CDR3 length: 12 amino acids.

This clonotype was seen a handful of times. V and J are TRBV4-2 and TRBJ2-2; possibly TRBD1 or TRBD2 for D (5 bases each). CDR3 length equals 16 residues. Trimming took 0 bases from V and 0 from J, leaving 8 bases between them. The V gene's germline CDR1 is LGHNA and CDR2 YNFKEQ. The CDR3, as DNA: TGTGCCAGCAGCCAAGAGGGGGTAACGAACACCGGGGAGCTGTTTTTT. This gives the protein CASSQEGVTNTGELFF.

The rearrangement links TRBV19 to TRBJ1-1; the match to TRBD1 covers 7 bases. Looked up from germline, CDR1 is LNHDA and CDR2 is SQIVND (reference sequence). Trimming removed 3 bases from V and 3 bases from J; junction bases left unmatched: 1. This CDR3 is built from 13 residues. In DNA, the CDR3 is TGTGCCAGTAGTATTACAGGGGACACTGAAGCTTTCTTT. It yields the protein CASSITGDTEAFF.

The rearrangement joins TRBV5-6 to TRBJ2-2; tentatively, D is TRBD2 (5 bases). V dropped 0 bases and J dropped 1 base, with 10 bases sitting between them. The CDR3 covers 16 residues. CDR1 and CDR2 from the germline V gene are SGHDT and YYEEEE. The CDR3 nucleotides are TGTGCCAGCAGCTTGGGCCCAGGAGGGAACACCGGGGAGCTGTTTTTT. Its translation: CASSLGPGGNTGELFF.

V gene TRBV7-2 combines with J gene TRBJ2-1; D might be TRBD2 (5 bases). The CDR3 loop spans 17 amino acids. Germline lookup yields CDR1 SGHTA and CDR2 FQGNSA. V was cut by 4 bases and J by 4 bases, with 20 bases left in between. Here the CDR3 reads CASSSLGRGRDYNEQFF. Here the CDR3 DNA reads TGTGCCAGCAGCTCGTTAGGACGGGGAAGAGATTACAATGAGCAGTTCTTC.

With regard to this clonotype: Since no conserved phenylalanine or tryptophan closes the CDR3, a read error is the likely cause. This chain connects TRBV7-4 to TRBJ1-6, with D perhaps matching TRBD1 (6 bases). Trimming stripped 5 bases from V and 8 bases from J, with 16 bases between. Looked up from germline, CDR1 is SGHVT and CDR2 is SQSDAQ. CDR3 length: 15 residues. Here the CDR3 reads CASSPQAGQHSPLHI. As DNA, the CDR3 is TGTGCCAGCAGCCCACAGGCGGGACAACATTCACCCCTCCACATT.

V usage is TRBV27 and J usage is TRBJ1-2, with 8 bases aligning to TRBD1. This CDR3 is 14 amino acids long. Germline lookup yields CDR1 MNHEY and CDR2 SMNVEV (reference sequence). Germline trimming cut 5 bases from V and 4 bases from J; bases unmatched to any gene: 6. CDR3 residues: CASSPRTGTYGYTF. The CDR3 nucleotides read TGTGCCAGCAGTCCCAGGACAGGGACCTATGGCTACACCTTC.

CDR3 amino acids: CASRATGSEQYF. In nucleotides, the CDR3 is TGTGCCAGCAGGGCAACAGGGTCCGAGCAGTACTTC. The chain links TRBV27 to TRBJ2-7; maybe TRBD1 (6 bases). The CDR3 runs 12 residues. Trimming removed 6 bases at V and 6 bases at J, with 12 bases between. Per germline, CDR1 MNHEY and CDR2 SMNVEV (reference sequence).

As concerns this clonotype: A much larger clone lies one base from this, so it may be a read error. The chain is built from TRBV7-8 and TRBJ2-7; the D gene is possibly TRBD2 (5 bases). V gave up 8 bases and J gave up 2 bases, with 10 bases separating them. CDR1 and CDR2 (germline): SGHVS, FQNEAQ. The CDR3 runs to 12 residues. This chain's CDR3 is CASCTRTYEQYF. In DNA, the CDR3 is TGTGCCAGCTGCACTAGAACCTACGAGCAGTACTTC.

The V gene is TRBV4-3, the J gene TRBJ1-1; D unresolved. Germline CDR1 reads LGHNA; CDR2 reads YSLEER. The CDR3 contains 14 residues. V gave up 1 base and J gave up 5 bases, with 11 bases separating them. CDR3 region: CASSQAGLETEAFF. In DNA form, the CDR3 reads TGCGCCAGCAGCCAAGCTGGGCTTGAAACTGAAGCTTTCTTT.

The V call is TRBV14, the J call TRBJ1-2, with 8 positions matching TRBD1. The CDR3 totals 15 residues. V trimming: 3 bases; J trimming: 8 bases; junction bases outside the gene matches: 11. Germline assignment: CDR1 SGHDN and CDR2 FVKESK. CDR3 DNA sequence: TGTGCCAGCAGCCAGGTCAGGGGGCGGACGGACGGCTACACCTTC. Amino acids: CASSQVRGRTDGYTF.

This clonotype has a handful of counts. The rearrangement joins TRBV6-1 to TRBJ1-4; D call uncertain. Germline V gene lookup returns CDR1 MNHNS and CDR2 SASEGT. With 1 base removed from V and 0 bases from J, the gap between germline ends came to 9 bases. The CDR3 is made up of 16 amino acids. Written as DNA, the CDR3 is TGTGCCAGCAGTGAAGAGGGAGCTGCAACTAATGAAAAACTGTTTTTT. Translated: CASSEEGAATNEKLFF.

This clonotype was counted ten times or more. The V gene is TRBV12-3 or TRBV12-4, the J gene TRBJ1-2; 7 bases agree with TRBD1. This CDR3 has 13 residues. V lost 5 bases to trimming and J lost 4 bases; unmatched junction nucleotides: 4. DNA of the CDR3: TGTGCCAGCAGTCCCCGACAGGGCTATGGCTACACCTTC. Amino acid sequence: CASSPRQGYGYTF.

This clonotype appeared a few times. The chain is built from TRBV11-2 and TRBJ2-4, with a weak D call TRBD2 (5 bases). The germline V gene encodes CDR1 SGHAT and CDR2 FQNNGV. Trimming removed 0 bases from V and 3 bases from J, with 15 bases in between. The CDR3 contains 17 residues. The CDR3 loop reads CASSLDGLKGVKNIQYF. The CDR3, as DNA: TGTGCCAGCAGCTTAGATGGACTCAAGGGTGTCAAAAACATTCAGTACTTC.

There are a few counts of this clonotype. J is TRBJ1-1 and V is TRBV27; 10 bases match TRBD1. Germline CDR1 reads MNHEY; CDR2 reads SMNVEV (reference sequence). This CDR3 has 14 residues. J gave up 1 base and V 11 bases, and 7 bases lay outside the gene matches. CDR3 loop: CAAGTGASNTEAFF. In nucleotides, the CDR3 is TGTGCCGCCGGGACAGGGGCTTCGAACACTGAAGCTTTCTTT.

The rearrangement uses TRBV5-8 and TRBJ2-1; D might be TRBD1 (6 bases). The germline gives CDR1 SGHTS, CDR2 YDEGEE. The CDR3 has 14 amino acids. Between the trimmed V and J ends, which lost 1 base and 7 bases, there was a span of 12 bases. CDR3 amino acids: CASSLLDSLNEQFF. The CDR3 coding sequence is TGTGCCAGCAGCTTGTTGGACAGTTTAAATGAGCAGTTCTTC.

Comments on this clonotype: A much larger clone differs from this one at a single base, so this may be a read error. The chain recombines TRBV9 with TRBJ2-5; D is perhaps TRBD1 or TRBD2 (5 bases each). Per germline, CDR1 SGDLS and CDR2 YYNGEE. Trimming took 7 bases from V and 1 from J, leaving 5 bases between them. The CDR3 runs 11 residues. CDR3: CASGTQETQYF. The CDR3, as DNA: TGTGCCAGCGGGACCCAAGAGACCCAGTACTTC.

This clonotype has ten or more counts. The chain combines TRBV7-8 with TRBJ1-2; D ambiguous. V lost 8 bases and J 7 bases, leaving 11 bases between the germline ends. CDR3 length equals 11 residues. Germline V CDR1 and CDR2: SGHVS, FQNEAQ. This chain's CDR3 is CASGWRVGYTF. The CDR3 nucleotides are TGTGCCAGCGGGTGGAGGGTTGGCTACACCTTC.

This clonotype was found a few times. One junction end disagrees with the germline gene, perhaps due to a read error. The chain couples TRBV20-1 to TRBJ1-1, with 8 nucleotides matching TRBD1. Germline loops: CDR1 DFQATT, CDR2 SNEGSKA (reference sequence). The length of the CDR3 is 12 residues. The CDR3 is CSIRTGNPEAFF. CDR3 nucleotides: TGCAGCATCAGGACAGGGAACCCTGAAGCTTTCTTT.

The chain carries TRBV3-1 and TRBJ2-1; TRBD2 matches at 9 bases. This CDR3 comprises 15 residues. Germline lookup yields CDR1 LGHDT and CDR2 YNNKEL (reference sequence). The V gene end was trimmed by 6 bases and the J gene end by 8 bases; junction bases not matched to a gene: 11. CDR3 nucleotides: TGTGCCAGCAGGGTTCGCGGGGGGGCCAGTGATGAGCAGTTCTTC. Its translation: CASRVRGGASDEQFF.

The chain has TRBV6-5 and TRBJ1-5; no reliable D call. V gave up 5 bases and J gave up 1 base, with 12 bases separating them. The CDR3 is 15 amino acids. Germline V gives CDR1 MNHEY, CDR2 SVGAGI. The CDR3: CASSPLPDSNQPQHF. CDR3 DNA: TGTGCCAGCAGTCCCCTGCCGGACAGCAATCAGCCCCAGCATTTT.

This chain links TRBV7-9 with TRBJ1-1; D gene ambiguous. V was clipped by 3 bases and J by 4 bases, with 9 bases between them. The CDR3 runs to 13 residues. Germline CDR1 and CDR2: SEHNR and FQNEAQ (reference sequence). This CDR3 reads CASSFRGFTEAFF. CDR3 sequence (DNA): TGTGCCAGCAGCTTTCGAGGGTTCACTGAAGCTTTCTTT.